What follows are 15 T cell receptor beta chains derived from one specimen sequenced in a study of T cells after posttransplantation cyclophosphamide. Produced via immunoSEQ multiplex PCR; TCRdb's table is partial and in-frame only. This sample comprises 10,000 to 13,000 clones, none seen once only. A marrow graft followed busulfan-fludarabine conditioning, with cyclophosphamide on days +3 and +4. This specimen was PBMCs, taken after allogeneic stem cell transplant with posttransplant cyclophosphamide. The receptor source for this set is a female patient in her 40s who received an allogeneic stem cell transplant from a related donor, was CMV-positive, and had no GVHD. Some T cells may arise from the graft donor.

This clone was seen many times. J is TRBJ1-2 and V is TRBV18; 8 nucleotides agree with TRBD1. J was trimmed by 3 bases and V by 3 bases; bases with no gene match: 3. The CDR3 extends over 14 amino acids. Per the germline V gene, CDR1 is KGHSH and CDR2 is LQKENI. CDR3 in amino acids: CASSPNRGDYGYTF. CDR3 bases: TGTGCCAGCTCACCTAACAGGGGGGACTATGGCTACACCTTC.

This clone was counted many times. This chain connects TRBV5-5 to TRBJ1-2, with TRBD1 matching over 11 bases. Germline V gene lookup returns CDR1 SGHKS and CDR2 YYEKEE (reference sequence). V lost 0 bases to trimming and J lost 4 bases; unmatched junction nucleotides: 5. The CDR3 contains 16 residues. The CDR3 loop reads CASSLEWTGGGYGYTF. The CDR3 coding sequence is TGTGCCAGCAGCTTGGAATGGACAGGGGGCGGCTATGGCTACACCTTC.

This clone was observed many times. The chain combines TRBV7-9 with TRBJ1-4, with TRBD1 matching over 10 bases. Germline V gene lookup returns CDR1 SEHNR and CDR2 FQNEAQ (reference sequence). V was clipped by 5 bases and J by 8 bases; unmatched bases: 8. The CDR3 loop spans 15 amino acids. CDR3 amino acids: CASSLLTGGGEKLFF. In nucleotides, the CDR3 is TGTGCCAGCAGCCTACTGACAGGGGGCGGAGAAAAACTGTTTTTT.

Ten or more counts support this clone. This CDR3 reads CASSLNRNSYNEQFF. As DNA, the CDR3 is TGTGCCAGCAGCTTAAACAGGAATTCCTACAATGAGCAGTTCTTC. This rearrangement joins TRBV7-3 to TRBJ2-1; a weak D match, TRBD1 (5 bases). In germline, CDR1 is SGHTA, CDR2 FQGTGA. CDR3 length equals 15 residues. Deletions cut 1 base from V and 1 base from J, with 8 bases between.

Many counts were recorded for this clone. The chain carries TRBV5-5 and TRBJ2-2, with 8 bases aligning to TRBD1. Germline assignment: CDR1 SGHKS and CDR2 YYEKEE (reference sequence). V lost 2 bases and J lost 5; bases outside the gene matches: 11. CDR3 length equals 17 residues. CDR3 amino acids: CASSLDQGARGTGELFF. CDR3 sequence (DNA): TGTGCCAGCAGCTTAGATCAGGGGGCGCGGGGTACCGGGGAGCTGTTTTTT.

This clone was detected many times. The rearrangement joins TRBV6-7 to TRBJ1-1; maybe TRBD1 (5 bases). TRBV6-7 counts as an open reading frame of uncertain function. V lost 7 bases and J lost 5, with 14 bases in between. This CDR3 is built from 13 residues. The CDR3 is CASIATDSTEAFF. The CDR3 nucleotides read TGTGCCAGCATTGCGACAGACTCAACTGAAGCTTTCTTT.

This clone was counted many times. The V gene is TRBV6-1, the J gene TRBJ1-6; no firm D call. The CDR3 is made up of 14 amino acids. Trimming cost V 3 bases and J 10 bases, with 13 bases left between them. Germline V gives CDR1 MNHNS, CDR2 SASEGT. The CDR3 DNA reads as TGTGCCAGCAGTGAGGAGCGAAATTTGTCACCCCTCCACTTT. Translation: CASSEERNLSPLHF.

This clone was counted at least ten times. The chain combines TRBV14 with TRBJ2-7; 8 bases align to TRBD1. V was clipped by 3 bases and J by 3 bases; unmatched bases: 10. From germline, CDR1 is SGHDN and CDR2 FVKESK. This CDR3 spans 16 amino acids. For the CDR3, the DNA is TGTGCCAGCAGCCATTTTCGGGACAGGTTGGACTACGAGCAGTACTTC. This sequence encodes CASSHFRDRLDYEQYF.

This clone showed up many times. The chain carries TRBV30 and TRBJ2-7; 8 bases map to TRBD1. There are 14 residues in the CDR3. Germline V gene lookup returns CDR1 GTSNPN and CDR2 SVGIG (reference sequence). After removal of 0 bases from V and 2 bases from J, the junction contained 3 bases not matched to a gene. CDR3 bases: TGTGCCTGGAGTGTATGGACAGGGACCTACGAGCAGTACTTC. It translates to CAWSVWTGTYEQYF.

This clone was seen repeatedly, ten times or more. The chain employs TRBV6-5 and TRBJ2-5; 7 bases map to TRBD2. V was pared by 6 bases and J by 2 bases, with 9 bases of the junction left unmatched. The CDR3 covers 15 residues. Germline lookup yields CDR1 MNHEY and CDR2 SVGAGI. CDR3 DNA sequence: TGTGCCAGCAGGATCGGGGGGTTAAATCAAGAGACCCAGTACTTC. Protein sequence: CASRIGGLNQETQYF.

This clone showed up many times. V and J are TRBV6-5 and TRBJ2-7; D call uncertain. V was shortened by 2 bases and J by 3 bases, with 8 bases between the two germline ends. The CDR3 covers 13 residues. The germline gives CDR1 MNHEY, CDR2 SVGAGI. This CDR3 reads CASSYAPGYEQYF. CDR3 DNA sequence: TGTGCCAGCAGTTACGCCCCGGGCTACGAGCAGTACTTC.

This clone was counted only a few times. The V call is TRBV27, the J call TRBJ2-3; 9 bases are shared with TRBD1. After removal of 8 bases from V and 2 bases from J, the junction contained 8 bases not matched to a gene. The CDR3 sequence is 15 residues long. Germline CDR1 and CDR2: MNHEY and SMNVEV (reference sequence). CDR3 sequence reads: CASATGTGHTDTQYF. In DNA, the CDR3 is TGTGCCAGCGCTACCGGGACAGGGCACACAGATACGCAGTATTTT.

In its sample, this clone is medium-sized. This sequence joins TRBV11-1 and TRBJ2-5; 8 bases are shared with TRBD2. Germline CDR1 reads SGHAT; CDR2 reads FQDESV (reference sequence). Trimming at V came to 0 bases and at J to 1 base, leaving 4 bases not matched to a gene. CDR3 length: 16 residues. CDR3 region: CASSLAGSGAQETQYF. In DNA form, the CDR3 reads TGTGCCAGCAGCTTAGCGGGTAGCGGGGCCCAAGAGACCCAGTACTTC. The entire variable domain, with the rest obtained from reference TRBV11-1 and TRBJ2-5, is as follows: EAEVAQSPRYKITEKSQAVAFWCDPISGHATLYWYRQILGQGPELLVQFQDESVVDDSQLPKDRFSAERLKGVDSTLKIQPAELGDSAMYLCASSLAGSGAQETQYFGPGTRLLVL.

This clone was observed at least ten times. The rearrangement joins TRBV7-9 to TRBJ1-1; D is possibly TRBD1 (5 bases). This CDR3 has 14 amino acids. CDR1 and CDR2 from the germline V gene are SEHNR and FQNEAQ (reference sequence). With 1 base removed from V and 10 bases from J, the gap between germline ends came to 16 bases. CDR3 sequence (DNA): TGTGCCAGCAGCTTAGGGACAAACGTCGTGGGAGCTTTCTTT. Its protein product is CASSLGTNVVGAFF.

At least ten counts were recorded for this clone. The V call is TRBV15, the J call TRBJ2-7, with a possible D match to TRBD2 (6 bases). Trimming removed 0 bases from V and 0 bases from J, with 9 bases in between. Looked up from germline, CDR1 is LNHNV and CDR2 is YYDKDF (reference sequence). CDR3 length: 15 amino acids. CDR3 bases: TGTGCCACCAGCAGAGATGCGGGGACCTCCTACGAGCAGTACTTC. It translates to CATSRDAGTSYEQYF.